This TCR beta chain emerged from a study of T cells in localized non-small cell lung cancer. Study findings and constraints: Because only a single region of the tumor was sequenced, heterogeneity remains possible. Adjacent uninvolved lung had the highest clonality, suggesting focused antigen responses.

The CDR3 contains 13 residues. Trimming cost V 6 bases and J 0 bases, with 6 bases left between them. The germline V gene has CDR1 MNHEY and CDR2 SVGAGI. Libraries were prepared by immunoSEQ multiplex PCR; TCRdb keeps only in-frame clonotypes and omits some of them. The sample lists around 24,000 clones, roughly 90% occurring once. About this clone itself: What it binds is unknown.

Sequencing used peripheral blood, obtained before any cancer treatment. The source is a male donor at least 60 years old with stage I squamous cell lung carcinoma. The rearrangement links TRBV6-5 to TRBJ1-3, with D possibly TRBD1 on 5 matching bases. Written as DNA, the CDR3 is TGTGCCAGCAGGGGGGACTCTGGAAACACCATATATTTT. This gives the protein CASRGDSGNTIYF.